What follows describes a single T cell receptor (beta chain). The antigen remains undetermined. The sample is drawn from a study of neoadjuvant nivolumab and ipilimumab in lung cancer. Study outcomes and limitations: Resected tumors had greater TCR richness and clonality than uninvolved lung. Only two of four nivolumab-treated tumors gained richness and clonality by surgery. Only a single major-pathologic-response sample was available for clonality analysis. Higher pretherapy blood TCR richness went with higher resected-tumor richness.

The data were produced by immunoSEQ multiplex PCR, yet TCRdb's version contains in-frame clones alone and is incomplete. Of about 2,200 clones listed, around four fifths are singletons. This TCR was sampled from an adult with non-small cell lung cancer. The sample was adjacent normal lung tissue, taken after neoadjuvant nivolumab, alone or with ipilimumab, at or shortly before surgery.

The CDR3 loop is CASSWTATNTGELFF. In nucleotides, the CDR3 is TGTGCCAGCAGTTGGACAGCTACTAACACCGGGGAGCTGTTTTTT. J is TRBJ2-2 and V is TRBV6-6; D possibly corresponds to TRBD1 (6 bases). Germline CDR1 and CDR2: MNHNY and SVGAGI (reference sequence). The CDR3 contains 15 residues. Trimming shortened V by 4 bases and J by 2 bases, and 11 bases separated the two germline ends.